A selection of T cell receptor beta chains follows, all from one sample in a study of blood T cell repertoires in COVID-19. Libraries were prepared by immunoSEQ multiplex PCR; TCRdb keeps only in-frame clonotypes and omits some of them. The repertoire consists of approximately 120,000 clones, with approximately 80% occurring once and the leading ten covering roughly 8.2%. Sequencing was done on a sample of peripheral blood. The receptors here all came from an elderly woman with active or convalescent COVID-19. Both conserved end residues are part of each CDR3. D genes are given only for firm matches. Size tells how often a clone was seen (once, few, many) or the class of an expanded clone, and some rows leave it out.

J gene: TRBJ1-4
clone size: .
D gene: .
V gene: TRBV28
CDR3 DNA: TGTGCCAGCACGGGGTTCGGGGGAACTAATGAAAAACTGTTTTTT
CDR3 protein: CASTGFGGTNEKLFF

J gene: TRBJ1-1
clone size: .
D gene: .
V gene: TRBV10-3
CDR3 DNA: TGTGCCATCAGTGAGAACGGAGTCCTTGAAGCTTTCTTT
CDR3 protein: CAISENGVLEAFF

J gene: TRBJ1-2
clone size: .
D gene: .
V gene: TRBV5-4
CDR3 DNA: TGTGCCAGCAGCCCTGGCGGTTTGGGGGCCTATGGCTACACCTTC
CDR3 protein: CASSPGGLGAYGYTF

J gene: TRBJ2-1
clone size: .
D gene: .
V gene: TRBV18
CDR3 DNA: TGTGCCAGCTCAAGTCTAGCCTCCAATGAGCAGTTCTTC
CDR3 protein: CASSSLASNEQFF

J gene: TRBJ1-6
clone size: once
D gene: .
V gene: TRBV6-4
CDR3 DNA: TGTGCCAGCAGAGAACAGCATTCCGCCGATAATTCACCCCTCCACTTT
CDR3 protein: CASREQHSADNSPLHF

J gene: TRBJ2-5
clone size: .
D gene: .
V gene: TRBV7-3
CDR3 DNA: TGTGCCAGCAGCTTCCCCCGGCCTTGGGTGTCTCGCCAGGGGGAGACCCAGTACTTC
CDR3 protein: CASSFPRPWVSRQGETQYF

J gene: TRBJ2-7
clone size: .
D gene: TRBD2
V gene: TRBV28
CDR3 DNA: TGTGCCAGCAGTGAGAGCGGGAGTGTATCCTACGAGCAGTACTTC
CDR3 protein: CASSESGSVSYEQYF

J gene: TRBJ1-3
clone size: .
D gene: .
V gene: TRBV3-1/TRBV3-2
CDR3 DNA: TGTGCCAGCAGCCCCTTTCAGGGCTCAATGTCGGGAAACACCATATATTTT
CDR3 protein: CASSPFQGSMSGNTIYF

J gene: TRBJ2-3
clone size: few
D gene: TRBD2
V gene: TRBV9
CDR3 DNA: TGTGCCAGCAGCGCCCGCTCCGGTCCGGGACTAGCGGGATCTAGCACAGATACGCAGTATTTT
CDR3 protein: CASSARSGPGLAGSSTDTQYF

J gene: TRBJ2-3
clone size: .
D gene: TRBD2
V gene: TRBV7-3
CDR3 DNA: TGTGCCAGCAGCAACCCAACGGGACTAGCGGGAGTAGATACGCAGTATTTT
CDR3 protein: CASSNPTGLAGVDTQYF

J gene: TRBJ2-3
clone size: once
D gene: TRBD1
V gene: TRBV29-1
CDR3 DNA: TGCAGCGCTAAGACAGGGTCCATCACAGATACGCAGTATTTT
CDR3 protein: CSAKTGSITDTQYF